Listed below are T cell receptor beta chains from one sample, sequenced in a study of response to subunit inactivated influenza vaccine. TCRdb passed the RT-PCR reads through MiXCR, listing each CDR3 protein once. The sample includes fewer than 600,000 distinct CDR3 sequences, more than 7% of them seen just once. The sequenced sample was PBMCs from blood, obtained roughly 24 months after vaccination. These receptors were collected from a man between 50 and 70 years old who received an inactivated influenza vaccine. Each CDR3 is given with its conserved first and last residue. A D gene is named only where the DNA matches it firmly. Not every row has a clone size; where given, it reads once, few, many or a size class.

CASSLGSGSNQETQYF TGCGCCAGCAGCTTGGGAAGCGGGTCTAACCAAGAGACCCAGTACTTC many TRBJ2-5 TRBV5-1 16 .
CATMDSKTDTQYF TGTGCCACCATGGACAGTAAGACAGATACGCAGTATTTT few TRBJ2-3 TRBV28 13 .
CASSERDRGSTDTQYF TGTGCCAGCAGCGAACGGGACAGGGGTAGCACTGATACGCAGTATTTT many TRBJ2-3 TRBV21-1 16 .
CASSFGAIPTDTQYF TGTGCCAGCAGTTTCGGGGCGATCCCCACAGATACGCAGTATTTT few TRBJ2-3 TRBV28 15 .
CASSLAGLGSGANVLTF TGCGCCAGCAGCTTGGCCGGTCTAGGTTCTGGGGCCAACGTCCTGACTTTC . TRBJ2-6 TRBV5-1 17 .
CASSQAGTSGQPQHF TGCGCCAGCAGCCAAGCAGGGACTTCGGGACAGCCCCAGCATTTT few TRBJ1-5 TRBV4-1 15 .
CASSLATGDYTDTQYF TGTGCCAGCAGCTTAGCGACAGGGGATTACACAGATACGCAGTATTTT . TRBJ2-3 TRBV7-9 16 TRBD1
CSARGFRGGIANTGELFF TGCAGTGCTAGAGGTTTTAGAGGCGGGATCGCGAACACCGGGGAGCTGTTTTTT few TRBJ2-2 TRBV20-1 18 .
CASSSEGGSNEKLFF TGCGCCAGCAGTTCAGAGGGAGGCTCTAATGAAAAACTGTTTTTT . TRBJ1-4 TRBV5-1 15 .
CSAQRTSGSIRNEQFF TGCAGTGCTCAGAGGACTAGCGGGAGCATTCGCAATGAGCAGTTCTTC . TRBJ2-1 TRBV20-1 16 TRBD2
CSAEPPGQGGSPLHF TGCAGTGCGGAGCCCCCGGGACAGGGGGGCTCACCCCTCCACTTT few TRBJ1-6 TRBV20-1 15 TRBD1
CASSPTGDRGRF TGTGCTAGCAGCCCGACTGGTGACAGGGGGCGTTTT many TRBJ1-4 TRBV7-7 12 TRBD1
CASRQTVRAEAFF TGTGCCAGTAGACAGACGGTGAGGGCTGAAGCTTTCTTT few TRBJ1-1 TRBV19 13 .
CASSSWTRGNTIYF TGTGCCAGCAGCTCGTGGACACGGGGAAACACCATATATTTT . TRBJ1-3 TRBV7-2 14 .
CASSFESGLSSYNEQFF TGCGCCAGCAGCTTTGAAAGCGGGTTGAGCTCCTACAATGAGCAGTTCTTC . TRBJ2-1 TRBV5-1 17 .
CASSPRLRGGTDTQYF TGTGCCAGCAGCCCCCGACTGAGGGGAGGAACAGATACGCAGTATTTT few TRBJ2-3 TRBV7-9 16 .
CSARDPRTSGGRHNEQFF TGCAGTGCTAGAGATCCCCGGACTAGCGGGGGGCGACACAATGAGCAGTTCTTC . TRBJ2-1 TRBV20-1 18 TRBD2
CASSYFTGGYGYTF TGTGCCAGCAGTTACTTCACAGGCGGCTATGGCTACACCTTC . TRBJ1-2 TRBV6-5 14 .
CASSLFRTGSQETQYF TGCGCCAGCAGCTTATTCAGGACAGGGAGTCAAGAGACCCAGTACTTC many TRBJ2-5 TRBV5-1 16 TRBD1
CASSSGTGNNSPLHF TGTGCCAGCAGCTCCGGGACAGGGAATAATTCACCCCTCCACTTT many TRBJ1-6 TRBV7-3 15 TRBD1
CASSSLRRSGLLLTQTNGYTF TGTGCCAGCAGTTCTCTCAGAAGGTCGGGTTTATTGCTAACACAGACGAATGGCTACACCTTC . TRBJ1-2 TRBV6-2/TRBV6-3 21 .
CASIVRQGGYGYTF TGTGCCAGCATCGTACGACAGGGAGGCTATGGCTACACCTTC . TRBJ1-2 TRBV12-3/TRBV12-4 14 TRBD1
CASSPGPALFRINNEQFF TGTGCCAGCAGTCCCGGCCCTGCCTTATTTAGAATCAACAATGAGCAGTTCTTC few TRBJ2-1 TRBV3-1 18 .
CSVEVRQANSGNTIYF TGCAGCGTTGAAGTACGACAGGCCAACTCTGGAAACACCATATATTTT . TRBJ1-3 TRBV29-1 16 .
CSARDSDRVSNQPQHF TGCAGTGCTAGAGATTCTGACAGGGTATCCAATCAGCCCCAGCATTTT . TRBJ1-5 TRBV20-1 16 TRBD1
CASSSLRGARETQYF TGTGCCAGCAGCTCCCTCCGGGGGGCGAGAGAGACCCAGTACTTC few TRBJ2-5 TRBV7-2 15 .
CASSRGGAGYNEQFF TGTGCCAGCAGCCGGGGGGGGGCGGGCTACAATGAGCAGTTCTTC few TRBJ2-1 TRBV7-7 15 TRBD2